Given below is one TCR beta chain in context. Its target is unknown. One end of the junction fails to match germline, which may point to a read error. This record belongs to a study of graft-versus-host responses after intestinal transplantation. Clones were read by immunoSEQ multiplex PCR, and TCRdb kept only the in-frame ones, dropping some. The sample lists roughly 89,000 clones, around 92% occurring once. The CDR3 sequence is 14 residues long. The germline V gene has CDR1 MNHEY and CDR2 SVGAGI. This rearrangement joins TRBV6-5 to TRBJ2-2; a possible D gene is TRBD2 (6 bases). This sample comprised unstimulated CD4+ T cells sorted from spleen or lymph node cells, obtained before intestinal transplant. The origin of this receptor is a human donor who received an intestinal transplant. Here the CDR3 reads CASSYGGIAGKLFF. The CDR3 bases are TGTGCCAGCAGTTATGGGGGGATTGCCGGGAAGCTGTTTTTT.